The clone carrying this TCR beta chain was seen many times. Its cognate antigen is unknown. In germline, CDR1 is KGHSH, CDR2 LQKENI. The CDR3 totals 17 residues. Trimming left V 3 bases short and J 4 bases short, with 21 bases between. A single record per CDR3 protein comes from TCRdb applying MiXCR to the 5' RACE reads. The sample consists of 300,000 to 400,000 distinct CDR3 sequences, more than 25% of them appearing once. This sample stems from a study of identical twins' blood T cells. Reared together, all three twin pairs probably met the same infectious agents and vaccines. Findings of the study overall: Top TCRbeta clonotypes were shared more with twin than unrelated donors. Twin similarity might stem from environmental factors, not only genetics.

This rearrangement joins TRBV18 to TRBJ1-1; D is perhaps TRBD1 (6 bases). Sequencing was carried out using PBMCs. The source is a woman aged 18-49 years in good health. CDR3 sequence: CASSPQIGRRGFTEAFF. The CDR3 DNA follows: TGTGCCAGCTCACCGCAAATAGGGCGGAGGGGGTTCACTGAAGCTTTCTTT. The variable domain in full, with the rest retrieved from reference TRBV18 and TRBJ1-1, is NAGVMQNPRHLVRRRGQEARLRCSPMKGHSHVYWYRQLPEEGLKFMVYLQKENIIDESGMPKERFSAEFPKEGPSILRIQQVVRGDSAAYFCASSPQIGRRGFTEAFFGQGTRLTVV.